This entry concerns a single T cell receptor (beta chain). This specimen comes from a study of blood T cell repertoires in COVID-19. Turning to the study itself: The samples span acute and convalescent COVID-19 from the United States, Italy and Spain. From T cells, B-cell-depleted T cells, or PBMCs came the material, which was cDNA or gDNA.

Per the original methods: Researchers report that nucleated cell counts were estimated from reference gene primer amplification. Some clones are missing from TCRdb's copy, which holds only in-frame ones; the method was immunoSEQ multiplex PCR. The DNA gave D and trimming, while V, J and clone size come from that table. The sample lists around 100,000 clones, 81% occurring once. Germline V gene data show CDR1 as KGHDR and CDR2 as SFDVKD. J was trimmed by 2 bases and V by 7 bases; bases with no gene match: 5. CDR3 length: 15 residues. This sequence joins TRBV24-1 and TRBJ2-3; TRBD2 agrees at 10 bases. Specimen: peripheral blood. This clonotype originated in a man aged 45 to 65 with acute or convalescent COVID-19. The CDR3 region has the DNA TGTGCCACCAGGCCCGGGACTAGCGACACAGATACGCAGTATTTT. Translating gives CATRPGTSDTDTQYF.